This TCR beta chain was sequenced for a study of T-cell memory formation after mild COVID-19. Whole-study context: For the most part, TCR clusters were specific to one donor. Overall study findings and caveats: Clones shrinking between day 15 and 85 showed a balanced CD4/CD8 split, and those that grew later tilted toward CD4+. Among CD4+ contracting clones, most were CM and EM, and CD8+ ones EMRA. Day 37-peaking second-wave clones had unconfirmed SARS-CoV-2 specificity.

Germline lookup yields CDR1 SSHAT and CDR2 FNYEAQ (reference sequence). The CDR3 is 9 amino acids. TCRdb reprocessed the 5' RACE reads with MiXCR, giving one entry per CDR3 protein. Of 500,000 to 550,000 distinct CDR3 sequences in the sample, roughly 20% are singletons; the top ten hold around 13%. With respect to this clonotype: The antigen is unknown.

The source is an adult woman who had mild COVID-19 (a few samples of this study predate the infection). Cell type and time point are not known. What was sequenced was PBMCs or a T cell subset sorted from them (not recorded which). The chain recombines TRBV7-7 with TRBJ1-3; D not certain. The CDR3 reads CALEYTIYF. The CDR3 bases are TGTGCTCTAGAGTACACCATATATTTT.